Following are 26 T cell receptor beta chains from one sample sequenced in a study of blood T cell repertoires in COVID-19. Clones were sequenced by immunoSEQ multiplex PCR, and TCRdb holds only the in-frame ones, with some missing. Among around 310,000 clones listed, about nine tenths were seen once. Input material: peripheral blood. These receptor sequences come from an older woman with acute or convalescent COVID-19.

The V and J genes are TRBV9 and TRBJ1-3, with D possibly matching TRBD1 (6 bases). Germline values: CDR1 SGDLS, CDR2 YYNGEE. V was trimmed by 0 bases and J by 0 bases, leaving 13 bases between them. CDR3 length: 17 amino acids. The CDR3 reads CASSVAPTGNSGNTIYF. The CDR3 DNA reads as TGTGCCAGCAGCGTAGCTCCGACAGGAAACTCTGGAAACACCATATATTTT.

The chain couples TRBV5-5 to TRBJ1-1; 9 nucleotides align to TRBD1. J was trimmed by 0 bases and V by 3 bases; bases with no gene match: 3. CDR3 length: 15 residues. Germline V gene data show CDR1 as SGHKS and CDR2 as YYEKEE (reference sequence). CDR3 loop: CASSSGDRVNTEAFF. CDR3 coding DNA: TGTGCCAGCAGCTCTGGGGACAGGGTGAACACTGAAGCTTTCTTT.

The chain uses TRBV19 and TRBJ1-5, with D unresolved. The V gene lost 5 bases and the J gene lost 6 bases, with 17 bases spanning the gap. Germline V lookup: CDR1 LNHDA, CDR2 SQIVND (reference sequence). This CDR3 contains 15 residues. The CDR3 is CASSFGPGRVQPQHF. Written as DNA, the CDR3 is TGTGCCAGTAGTTTCGGTCCCGGGCGGGTTCAGCCCCAGCATTTT.

The gene calls are TRBV4-3 and TRBJ2-1, with D possibly TRBD2 on 5 matching bases. CDR1 LGHNA and CDR2 YSLEER come from the germline V gene. This CDR3 has 18 residues. Trimming removed 1 base from V and 0 bases from J, with 16 bases in between. CDR3 loop: CASSQARERESSYNEQFF. The DNA of the CDR3 is TGCGCCAGCAGCCAAGCAAGGGAGCGCGAAAGCTCCTACAATGAGCAGTTCTTC.

The rearrangement joins TRBV7-3 to TRBJ2-5; 11 nucleotides align to TRBD2. The CDR3 contains 16 residues. The germline V gene encodes CDR1 SGHTA and CDR2 FQGTGA. V gave up 5 bases and J gave up 4 bases; unmatched junction bases: 9. CDR3 region: CASSPVAGGPGETQYF. The CDR3 DNA reads TGTGCCAGCAGCCCTGTAGCGGGGGGGCCTGGAGAGACCCAGTACTTC. Full variable domain (outside the CDR3, taken from reference TRBV7-3 and TRBJ2-5): GAGVSQTPSNKVTEKGKYVELRCDPISGHTALYWYRQSLGQGPEFLIYFQGTGAADDSGLPNDRFFAVRPEGSVSTLKIQRTERGDSAVYLCASSPVAGGPGETQYFGPGTRLLVL.

This chain uses TRBV28 with TRBJ1-2; TRBD1 agrees at 9 bases. The length of the CDR3 is 15 residues. Per the germline V gene, CDR1 is MDHEN and CDR2 is SYDVKM. J was trimmed by 4 bases and V by 4 bases; bases with no gene match: 7. The chain's CDR3 is CASSSGQGVVYGYTF. DNA of the CDR3: TGTGCCAGCAGTTCGGGACAGGGTGTGGTCTATGGCTACACCTTC.

This clone was counted a single time. The chain uses TRBV5-1 and TRBJ1-4; 10 bases fit TRBD1. V lost 0 bases, J lost 10 bases, and 12 bases stayed unmatched. Germline CDR1 reads SGHRS; CDR2 reads YFSETQ. The CDR3 consists of 17 residues. The CDR3 loop is CASSLGDRGPTGAKLFF. The CDR3, as DNA: TGCGCCAGCAGCTTGGGGGACAGGGGACCTACGGGGGCAAAACTGTTTTTT.

The V and J genes are TRBV4-3 and TRBJ1-1; D unclear. The CDR3 sequence is 15 residues long. Germline V gives CDR1 LGHNA, CDR2 YSLEER. Trimming cost V 2 bases and J 2 bases, with 12 bases left between them. CDR3 nucleotides: TGCGCCAGCAGCCAATCCCCTTACAGTAACACTGAAGCTTTCTTT. Its translation is CASSQSPYSNTEAFF.

The V and J genes are TRBV5-1 and TRBJ2-5; no clear D. CDR1 is SGHRS, CDR2 YFSETQ, per germline. The CDR3 covers 14 residues. Deletions cut 2 bases from V and 3 bases from J, with 11 bases between. The CDR3 region has the DNA TGCGCCAGCAGCTTACCACCAGGTGAAGAGACCCAGTACTTC. Translation gives CASSLPPGEETQYF.

CDR3 protein: CASSPGGTDTQYF. Written as DNA, the CDR3 is TGTGCCAGCAGCCCCGGGGGCACAGATACGCAGTATTTT. The V and J genes are TRBV7-2 and TRBJ2-3; a possible D gene is TRBD2 (5 bases). Per germline, CDR1 SGHTA and CDR2 FQGNSA. V lost 5 bases to trimming and J lost 1 base, with 7 bases between them. The CDR3 is 13 amino acids.

V is TRBV6-2 or TRBV6-3 and J is TRBJ2-7, with TRBD1 matching 10 bases. J lost 5 bases, V lost 1 base, and 8 bases had no gene match. Germline V gene lookup returns CDR1 MNHEY and CDR2 SVGEGT. This CDR3 contains 16 residues. CDR3: CASSYFGTGVFHEQYF. Written as DNA, the CDR3 is TGTGCCAGCAGTTACTTCGGGACAGGGGTTTTCCACGAGCAGTACTTC.

The rearrangement joins TRBV18 to TRBJ1-1; D is perhaps TRBD1 (5 bases). Trimming stripped 2 bases from V and 1 base from J, with 8 bases between. The germline V gene encodes CDR1 KGHSH and CDR2 LQKENI. The CDR3 consists of 14 residues. The CDR3 spells CASSPTGSNTEAFF. In DNA form, the CDR3 reads TGTGCCAGCTCACCAACAGGCTCGAACACTGAAGCTTTCTTT.

V usage is TRBV6-5 and J usage is TRBJ2-7; no reliable D call. Germline V CDR1 and CDR2: MNHEY, SVGAGI. Trimming shortened V by 0 bases and J by 2 bases, and 8 bases separated the two germline ends. This CDR3 comprises 14 residues. CDR3 nucleotides: TGTGCCAGCAGTTACTCGAGAGAAACCTACGAGCAGTACTTC. It specifies CASSYSRETYEQYF.

This clone was detected only once. The chain is built from TRBV6-5 and TRBJ2-1, with 9 nucleotides matching TRBD2. V was clipped by 0 bases and J by 8 bases; unmatched bases: 5. Germline assignment: CDR1 MNHEY and CDR2 SVGAGI. CDR3 size: 15 residues. In DNA, the CDR3 is TGTGCCAGCAGTTACTCTAGCGGGAGATTGGATGAGCAGTTCTTC. This gives the protein CASSYSSGRLDEQFF.

The genes are TRBV9 and TRBJ1-2, with unresolved D. The CDR3 loop spans 15 amino acids. V lost 1 base, J lost 3 bases, and 13 bases lay in between. Germline V gene lookup returns CDR1 SGDLS and CDR2 YYNGEE. This CDR3 reads CASSVSARTDYGYTF. The CDR3 bases are TGTGCCAGCAGCGTAAGCGCCCGAACGGACTATGGCTACACCTTC.

This sequence joins TRBV7-2 and TRBJ1-5, with 8 bases matching TRBD1. Losses at the gene ends were 3 bases for V and 2 bases for J; bases not matched to a gene: 9. The CDR3 loop spans 17 amino acids. Germline CDR1 SGHTA, CDR2 FQGNSA. CDR3 protein: CASSFQPQGAGNQPQHF. The CDR3 coding sequence is TGTGCCAGCAGCTTTCAACCCCAGGGGGCCGGCAATCAGCCCCAGCATTTT.

The chain combines TRBV7-2 with TRBJ2-5, with D perhaps matching TRBD2 (5 bases). Per the germline V gene, CDR1 is SGHTA and CDR2 is FQGNSA. Deletions cut 4 bases from V and 3 bases from J, with 9 bases between. The CDR3 extends over 13 amino acids. The CDR3 bases are TGTGCCAGCAGCTGGGGAGCTAAAGAGACCCAGTACTTC. This encodes CASSWGAKETQYF.

The chain carries TRBV15 and TRBJ2-1; 9 bases are a match to TRBD1. The germline V gene encodes CDR1 LNHNV and CDR2 YYDKDF (reference sequence). The CDR3 is 13 amino acids. After removal of 8 bases from V and 9 bases from J, the junction contained 8 bases not matched to a gene. The CDR3 reads CATEDRGGGEQFF. In DNA form, the CDR3 reads TGTGCCACCGAGGACAGGGGTGGCGGTGAGCAGTTCTTC.

The J gene is TRBJ1-3, the V gene TRBV28; D unresolved. The germline V gene has CDR1 MDHEN and CDR2 SYDVKM. The CDR3 is 13 amino acids. V lost 2 bases and J 5 bases, leaving 7 bases between the germline ends. The CDR3: CASSLLRRNTIYF. CDR3 coding DNA: TGTGCCAGCAGTTTACTGAGGAGAAACACCATATATTTT.

The chain joins TRBV9 to TRBJ2-7, with D hard to call. Looked up from germline, CDR1 is SGDLS and CDR2 is YYNGEE. This CDR3 has 14 amino acids. Trimming took 0 bases from V and 3 from J, leaving 10 bases between them. Here the CDR3 reads CASSVGLPVYEQYF. The CDR3 bases are TGTGCCAGCAGCGTAGGCCTACCGGTCTACGAGCAGTACTTC.

V usage is TRBV9 and J usage is TRBJ1-2, with TRBD1 as a possible D gene (5 bases). The CDR3 is 16 residues long. The ends were cut back, 4 bases at V and 4 bases at J, with 20 bases in the middle. Germline V CDR1 and CDR2: SGDLS, YYNGEE. The CDR3 spells CASSPYGGLEPYGYTF. The CDR3 DNA is TGTGCCAGCAGCCCCTACGGGGGGTTGGAGCCCTATGGCTACACCTTC.

This clone was found once. The rearrangement joins TRBV6-4 to TRBJ1-5, with D maybe TRBD1 (6 bases). This CDR3 comprises 13 residues. Germline V gene data show CDR1 as MRHNA and CDR2 as SNTAGT. V shed 3 bases and J shed 4 bases, with 7 bases lying between them. The CDR3 DNA is TGTGCCAGCAGTGAAGACAGGAATCAGCCCCAGCATTTT. It encodes CASSEDRNQPQHF.

The V and J genes are TRBV28 and TRBJ2-1, with TRBD2 as a possible D gene (6 bases). This CDR3 contains 13 residues. Trimming shortened V by 8 bases and J by 0 bases, and 8 bases separated the two germline ends. Germline CDR1 reads MDHEN; CDR2 reads SYDVKM. The CDR3, as DNA: TGTGCCAGCTTTAGCGGCTCCTACAATGAGCAGTTCTTC. Protein sequence: CASFSGSYNEQFF.

CDR3 bases: TGTGCCAGCAGCTTAACTTTCGCGAGCTCCTACAATGAGCAGTTCTTC. Its translation is CASSLTFASSYNEQFF. V is TRBV7-2 and J is TRBJ2-1; no definite D call. V gave up 2 bases and J gave up 0 bases, with 11 bases separating them. The CDR3 length is 16 residues. CDR1 SGHTA and CDR2 FQGNSA come from the germline V gene. The variable domain in full, completed from reference TRBV7-2 and TRBJ2-1, reads GAGVSQSPSNKVTEKGKDVELRCDPISGHTALYWYRQSLGQGLEFLIYFQGNSAPDKSGLPSDRFSAERTGGSVSTLTIQRTQQEDSAVYLCASSLTFASSYNEQFFGPGTRLTVL.

The J gene is TRBJ2-7, the V gene TRBV28; 7 nucleotides line up with TRBD2. After removal of 5 bases from V and 5 bases from J, the junction contained 12 bases not matched to a gene. The CDR3 runs 15 residues. The V gene's germline CDR1 is MDHEN and CDR2 SYDVKM. The chain's CDR3 is CASSDQRAGLDEQYF. The DNA of the CDR3 is TGTGCCAGCAGTGACCAAAGAGCGGGACTCGACGAGCAGTACTTC.

The chain employs TRBV6-2 or TRBV6-3 and TRBJ2-7; 7 positions agree with TRBD2. Losses at the gene ends were 5 bases for V and 3 bases for J; bases not matched to a gene: 10. Germline CDR1 and CDR2: MNHEY and SVGEGT. CDR3 length: 15 amino acids. The CDR3 DNA sequence: TGTGCCAGCAGTACTTGGCGGGGGAGAGACTACGAGCAGTACTTC. Its protein is CASSTWRGRDYEQYF.